The 20 T cell receptor beta chains below were found in one sample sequenced in a study of beta chain features in type 1 diabetes. Study-wide results and limits: People with Type 1 diabetes carried modestly yet significantly shorter TCRB CDR3s in all four CD4+ subsets.

These receptors are not linked to any known antigen. cDNA synthesis used the whole RNA isolate, giving expressed TCRB sequences. Repertoires were generated with immunoSEQ multiplex PCR, while TCRdb's copy carries only in-frame clones and drops some. The repertoire holds almost 350,000 clones, with around 9.7% as singletons. Specimen: central memory CD4+ T cells from blood. These receptor sequences come from a man aged 25-40 years with type 1 diabetes.

The chain uses TRBV5-1 and TRBJ2-1; D is undetermined. The germline V and J ends were trimmed by 1 base and 1 base, with 9 bases remaining between them. CDR1 is SGHRS and CDR2 is YFSETQ in the germline V gene. The CDR3 length is 15 residues. The CDR3 coding sequence is TGCGCCAGCAGCTTGAACAGTCAGTCCTACAATGAGCAGTTCTTC. Translating gives CASSLNSQSYNEQFF.

The J gene is TRBJ2-7, the V gene TRBV6-5; D uncertain. V lost 5 bases, J lost 3 bases, and 17 bases lay in between. The CDR3 is 15 residues long. The germline gives CDR1 MNHEY, CDR2 SVGAGI. CDR3 in DNA: TGTGCCAGCAGTAACCGACCCGACGGGTACTACGAGCAGTACTTC. Translating it yields CASSNRPDGYYEQYF.

J is TRBJ2-1 and V is TRBV28, with TRBD2 matching over 9 bases. The trim removed 3 bases at V and 8 bases at J, leaving 8 bases unmatched. Looked up from germline, CDR1 is MDHEN and CDR2 is SYDVKM. The CDR3 has 15 amino acids. The CDR3 region is CASSFLRGGRDEQFF. The CDR3 DNA reads as TGTGCCAGCAGTTTTTTGCGGGGGGGCCGCGATGAGCAGTTCTTC. Variable domain in full (rest from reference TRBV28 and TRBJ2-1): DVKVTQSSRYLVKRTGEKVFLECVQDMDHENMFWYRQDPGLGLRLIYFSYDVKMKEKGDIPEGYSVSREKKERFSLILESASTNQTSMYLCASSFLRGGRDEQFFGPGTRLTVL.

Concerning this clone itself: The same CDR3 arises from other DNA sequences in this sample as well. The rearrangement uses TRBV2 and TRBJ2-6, with no clear D. Germline CDR1 is SNHLY and CDR2 is FYNNEI. Trimming removed 3 bases at V and 0 bases at J, with 9 bases between. This CDR3 contains 16 residues. The CDR3 sequence is CASSDERVSGANVLTF. CDR3 in DNA: TGTGCCAGCAGTGACGAAAGGGTCTCTGGGGCCAACGTCCTGACTTTC.

The chain combines TRBV2 with TRBJ1-1, with D perhaps matching TRBD1 (5 bases). Germline values: CDR1 SNHLY, CDR2 FYNNEI. The V end was cut by 0 bases, the J end by 4 bases, with 12 bases between. The CDR3 contains 15 residues. The chain's CDR3 is CASSEAGGVGTEAFF. The CDR3, as DNA: TGTGCCAGCAGTGAAGCTGGGGGGGTAGGCACTGAAGCTTTCTTT.

There are a few counts of this clone. The chain uses TRBV4-1 and TRBJ1-2; no clear D. V shed 0 bases and J shed 0 bases, with 8 bases lying between them. The CDR3 contains 15 residues. The germline gives CDR1 MGHRA, CDR2 YSYEKL. CDR3 nucleotide sequence: TGCGCCAGCAGCCAAGATGGGCAGACTAACTATGGCTACACCTTC. This translates into CASSQDGQTNYGYTF.

This clone turned up a few times. This rearrangement joins TRBV5-1 to TRBJ1-2; no reliable D call. The CDR3 sequence is 14 residues long. With 4 bases removed from V and 1 base from J, the gap between germline ends came to 11 bases. Germline loops: CDR1 SGHRS, CDR2 YFSETQ. CDR3 region: CASSARTDNYGYTF. The CDR3 nucleotides read TGCGCCAGCAGCGCCAGAACAGATAACTATGGCTACACCTTC. Using reference TRBV5-1 and TRBJ1-2 for the parts outside the CDR3, the full variable domain is KAGVTQTPRYLIKTRGQQVTLSCSPISGHRSVSWYQQTPGQGLQFLFEYFSETQRNKGNFPGRFSGRQFSNSRSEMNVSTLELGDSALYLCASSARTDNYGYTFGSGTRLTVV.

This clone was seen ten or more times. The chain uses TRBV5-1 and TRBJ1-2; no clear D. The CDR3 is made up of 12 amino acids. CDR1 and CDR2 from the germline V gene are SGHRS and YFSETQ. Trimming cost V 0 bases and J 6 bases, with 6 bases left between them. The CDR3 region is CASSLADDGYTF. The CDR3 DNA is TGCGCCAGCAGCTTGGCGGACGATGGCTACACCTTC.

This clone appeared many times. The V and J genes are TRBV23-1 and TRBJ2-3; D remains unclear. TRBV23-1 is marked as an open reading frame, function uncertain. The V gene lost 5 bases and the J gene lost 0 bases, with 6 bases spanning the gap. The CDR3 extends over 13 amino acids. The CDR3, as DNA: TGCGCCAGCAGTATGGAAAGCACAGATACGCAGTATTTT. It translates to CASSMESTDTQYF.

This clone was observed a handful of times. The chain carries TRBV28 and TRBJ1-6; tentatively, D is TRBD1 (5 bases). The germline CDR1 and CDR2 sequences are MDHEN and SYDVKM. The length of the CDR3 is 14 residues. V gave up 3 bases and J gave up 9 bases, with 12 bases separating them. CDR3 nucleotide sequence: TGTGCCAGCAGTTTTAGCAGGGATCCTTCACCCCTCCACTTT. Protein: CASSFSRDPSPLHF.

This clone has more than one count but fewer than ten. CDR3 DNA: TGTGCCAGCAGCGTAGGACTAGAGTCGTCAGATACGCAGTATTTT. Its protein product is CASSVGLESSDTQYF. The chain employs TRBV9 and TRBJ2-3; tentatively, D is TRBD2 (6 bases). This CDR3 has 15 residues. Trimming took off 0 bases at V and 4 bases at J, with 12 bases between the two ends. Germline V lookup: CDR1 SGDLS, CDR2 YYNGEE.

The sample holds a few counts of this clone. The V gene is TRBV2, the J gene TRBJ1-2; 7 bases match TRBD1. Germline-derived CDR1 and CDR2 are SNHLY and FYNNEI. Trimming took 1 base from V and 4 from J; bases not matched to a gene: 6. This CDR3 is 15 amino acids long. The CDR3 loop reads CASSEGVGGVYGYTF. The CDR3 DNA reads as TGTGCCAGCAGTGAAGGGGTAGGGGGCGTCTATGGCTACACCTTC.

The sample holds many counts of this clone. The J gene is TRBJ1-2, the V gene TRBV27; TRBD1 is a possible D gene (5 bases). This CDR3 region has 14 residues. Germline CDR1 MNHEY, CDR2 SMNVEV (reference sequence). With 8 bases removed from V and 3 bases from J, the gap between germline ends came to 16 bases. The CDR3 DNA is TGTGCCAGCCGATCGGGGGACCGTTACTATGGCTACACCTTC. Its translation is CASRSGDRYYGYTF.

This clone was seen many times. The V and J genes are TRBV4-3 and TRBJ2-1; D is tentatively TRBD1 or TRBD2 (6 bases each). This CDR3 contains 18 residues. Germline loops: CDR1 LGHNA, CDR2 YSLEER. V lost 0 bases and J 3 bases, leaving 18 bases between the germline ends. CDR3 amino acids: CASSQDPLGGTYYNEQFF. The CDR3 DNA reads as TGCGCCAGCAGCCAAGATCCGTTAGGCGGGACATACTACAATGAGCAGTTCTTC.

This rearrangement joins TRBV6-5 to TRBJ1-2, with TRBD1 matching over 11 bases. Germline CDR1 is MNHEY and CDR2 is SVGAGI. The CDR3 loop spans 15 amino acids. Losses at the gene ends were 6 bases for V and 3 bases for J; bases not matched to a gene: 6. DNA for the CDR3: TGTGCCAGCAGGAATGGACAGGGGGCAGACTATGGCTACACCTTC. It translates to CASRNGQGADYGYTF.

This clone has at least ten counts. This rearrangement joins TRBV7-2 to TRBJ1-5, with no clear D. Germline V gene lookup returns CDR1 SGHTA and CDR2 FQGNSA. V lost 4 bases, J lost 6 bases, and 16 bases lay in between. This CDR3 spans 15 amino acids. This CDR3 is CASSSTVGLSQPQHF. In DNA form, the CDR3 reads TGTGCCAGCAGCTCGACGGTGGGTTTGTCTCAGCCCCAGCATTTT.

This clone was detected a few times. This chain joins TRBV5-6 and TRBJ1-1; D is unclear. The V end lost 0 bases, the J end lost 1 base, and 4 bases lay between the germline ends. This CDR3 is 13 amino acids long. Germline V gene lookup returns CDR1 SGHDT and CDR2 YYEEEE. This chain's CDR3 is CASSLDENTEAFF. The CDR3, as DNA: TGTGCCAGCAGCTTGGACGAGAACACTGAAGCTTTCTTT.

This clone was counted many times. The chain recombines TRBV5-1 with TRBJ1-4; the match to TRBD1 covers 7 bases. With 4 bases clipped from V and 5 bases from J, the junction kept 14 bases outside the gene matches. The CDR3 has 17 amino acids. Germline V CDR1 and CDR2: SGHRS, YFSETQ. The CDR3 DNA sequence: TGCGCCAGCAGCCCTTCTCAGACCGGGACAGAGAATGAAAAACTGTTTTTT. Translated, it gives CASSPSQTGTENEKLFF. The full variable domain, its missing parts supplied by reference TRBV5-1 and TRBJ1-4, is KAGVTQTPRYLIKTRGQQVTLSCSPISGHRSVSWYQQTPGQGLQFLFEYFSETQRNKGNFPGRFSGRQFSNSRSEMNVSTLELGDSALYLCASSPSQTGTENEKLFFGSGTQLSVL.

The CDR3 is CASSQVLVPDSPLHF. CDR3 coding DNA: TGCGCCAGCAGCCAAGTTCTGGTCCCAGATTCACCCCTCCACTTT. The V and J genes are TRBV4-3 and TRBJ1-6, with no clear D. The CDR3 runs to 15 residues. Germline V gene sequence: CDR1 LGHNA, CDR2 YSLEER. V was clipped by 1 base and J by 8 bases, with 12 bases between them.

This sequence joins TRBV4-3 and TRBJ1-2; D unclear. CDR1 LGHNA and CDR2 YSLEER come from the germline V gene. The CDR3 extends over 15 amino acids. Trimming removed 4 bases from V and 1 base from J, with 13 bases in between. The DNA of the CDR3 is TGCGCCAGCAGCCCCAAACCCCTTAGTAACTATGGCTACACCTTC. Translation: CASSPKPLSNYGYTF.